This T cell receptor (beta chain) was captured in a study of cytomegalovirus exposure and HLA in healthy donors. Study observations and caveats: In a later analysis, a genetic analysis reported fewer productive-TCR N-insertions in an Asian-associated ancestry cluster than the cohort average. TCR beta V- and J-gene trimming was later associated with a missense DCLRE1C variant.

The sample holds a few counts of this clone. What it binds is unknown. Primers: 60 Vbeta forward and 13 Jbeta reverse. Using immunoSEQ multiplex PCR, the repertoire was profiled, and TCRdb retains in-frame clones only, with some absent. There are roughly 120,000 clones in the sample; roughly three fifths occur only once, and approximately 11% lies in the top ten. The sequence derives from a middle-aged man in good health and CMV-seropositive. The sequenced sample was PBMCs.

The CDR3 protein is CASTKGLAGDTQYF. The CDR3 DNA follows: TGTGCCAGCACCAAGGGACTAGCGGGAGATACGCAGTATTTT. J is TRBJ2-3 and V is TRBV5-6; 12 bases line up with TRBD2. CDR1 and CDR2 (germline): SGHDT, YYEEEE. The CDR3 sequence is 14 residues long. The V and J ends lost 6 bases and 5 bases, in that order; junction bases with no gene match: 4.